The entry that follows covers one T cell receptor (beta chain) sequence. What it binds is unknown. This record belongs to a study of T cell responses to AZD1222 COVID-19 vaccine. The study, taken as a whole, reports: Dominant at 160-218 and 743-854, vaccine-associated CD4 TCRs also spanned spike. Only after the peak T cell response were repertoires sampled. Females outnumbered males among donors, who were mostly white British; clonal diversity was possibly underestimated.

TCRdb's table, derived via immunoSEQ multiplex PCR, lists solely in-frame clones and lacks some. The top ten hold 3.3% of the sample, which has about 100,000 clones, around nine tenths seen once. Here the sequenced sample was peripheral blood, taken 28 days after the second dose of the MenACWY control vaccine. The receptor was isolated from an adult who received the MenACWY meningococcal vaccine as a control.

CDR3 amino acids: CASSLWTSGGRTYNEQFF. In DNA form, the CDR3 reads TGTGCCAGCAGTCTTTGGACTAGCGGGGGGCGGACCTACAATGAGCAGTTCTTC. The rearrangement joins TRBV11-2 to TRBJ2-1, with 14 bases aligning to TRBD2. Germline V gives CDR1 SGHAT, CDR2 FQNNGV. V shed 6 bases, J shed 2 bases, and the junction held 9 bases outside the gene matches. The CDR3 runs to 18 residues.